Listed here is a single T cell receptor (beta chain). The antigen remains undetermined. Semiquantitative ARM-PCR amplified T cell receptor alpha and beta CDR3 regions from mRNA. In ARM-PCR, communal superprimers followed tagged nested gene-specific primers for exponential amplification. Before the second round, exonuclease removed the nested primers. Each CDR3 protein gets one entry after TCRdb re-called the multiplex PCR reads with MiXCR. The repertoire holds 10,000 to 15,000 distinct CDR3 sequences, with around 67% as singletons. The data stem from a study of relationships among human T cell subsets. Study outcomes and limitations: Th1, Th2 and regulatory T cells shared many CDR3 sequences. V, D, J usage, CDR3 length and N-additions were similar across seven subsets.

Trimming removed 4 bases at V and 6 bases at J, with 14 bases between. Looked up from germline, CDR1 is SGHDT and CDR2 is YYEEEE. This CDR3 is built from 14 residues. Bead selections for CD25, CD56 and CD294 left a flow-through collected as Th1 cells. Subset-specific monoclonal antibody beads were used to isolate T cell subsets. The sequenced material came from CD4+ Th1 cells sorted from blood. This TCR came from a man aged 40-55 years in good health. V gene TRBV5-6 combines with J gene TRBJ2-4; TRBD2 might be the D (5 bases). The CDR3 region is CASSPGFELNIQYF. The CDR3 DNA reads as TGTGCCAGCAGCCCGGGATTTGAGTTAAACATTCAGTACTTC.